Here is one T cell receptor (beta chain) with its context. This entry is derived from a study of patients and donors after allogeneic stem cell transplantation. The V gene end was trimmed by 4 bases and the J gene end by 3 bases; junction bases not matched to a gene: 8. Germline V gene sequence: CDR1 LGHNA, CDR2 YNFKEQ. This CDR3 spans 17 amino acids. MiXCR was run by TCRdb on the RT-PCR reads, yielding one entry per CDR3 protein. The repertoire holds some 200,000 distinct CDR3 sequences, with more than 35% as singletons. Sequenced input: blood, either unsorted or a sorted T cell fraction (not recorded which). The TCR sequence derives from a human donor who was either an allogeneic HSCT recipient or a stem cell or donor lymphocyte infusion donor (not recorded which). It is not recorded whose cells these are; they may come from a transplant donor. This chain uses TRBV4-2 with TRBJ1-6, with 8 bases identical to TRBD1. CDR3: CASSPAGQGDYNSPLHF. CDR3 nucleotide sequence: TGTGCCAGCAGCCCCGCCGGACAGGGTGACTATAATTCACCCCTCCACTTT.